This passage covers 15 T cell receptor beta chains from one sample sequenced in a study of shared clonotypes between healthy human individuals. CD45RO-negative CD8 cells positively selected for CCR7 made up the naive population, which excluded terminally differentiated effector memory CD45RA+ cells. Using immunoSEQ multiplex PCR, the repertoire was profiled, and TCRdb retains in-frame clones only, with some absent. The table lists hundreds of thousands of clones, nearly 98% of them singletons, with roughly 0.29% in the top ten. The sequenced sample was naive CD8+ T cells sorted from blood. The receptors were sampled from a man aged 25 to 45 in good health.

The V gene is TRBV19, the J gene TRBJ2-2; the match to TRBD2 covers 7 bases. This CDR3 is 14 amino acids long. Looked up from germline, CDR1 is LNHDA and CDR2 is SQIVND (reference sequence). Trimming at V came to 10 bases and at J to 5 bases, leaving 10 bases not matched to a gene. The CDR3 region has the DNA TGTGCCACCCCCTCGGGGGGAAGGACCGGGGAGCTGTTTTTT. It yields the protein CATPSGGRTGELFF.

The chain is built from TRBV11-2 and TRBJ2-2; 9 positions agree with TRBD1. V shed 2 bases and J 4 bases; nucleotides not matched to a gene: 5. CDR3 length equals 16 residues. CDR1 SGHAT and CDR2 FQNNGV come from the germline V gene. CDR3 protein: CASSLYRDRATGELFF. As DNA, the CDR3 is TGTGCCAGCAGCTTATATCGGGACAGGGCCACCGGGGAGCTGTTTTTT.

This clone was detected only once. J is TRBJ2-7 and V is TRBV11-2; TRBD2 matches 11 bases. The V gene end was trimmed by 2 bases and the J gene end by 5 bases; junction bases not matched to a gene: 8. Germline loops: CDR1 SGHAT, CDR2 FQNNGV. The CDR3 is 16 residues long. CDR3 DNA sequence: TGTGCCAGCAGCTTACAACTAGCGGGAGTTCCCCACGAGCAGTACTTC. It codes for CASSLQLAGVPHEQYF.

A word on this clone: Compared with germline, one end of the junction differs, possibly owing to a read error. CDR3: CASTSLAGPSHEQYF. CDR3 nucleotide sequence: TGTGCCAGCACCAGCCTAGCGGGGCCCTCCCACGAGCAGTACTTC. The chain links TRBV7-9 to TRBJ2-7; 9 bases align to TRBD2. CDR1 and CDR2 (germline): SEHNR, FQNEAQ (reference sequence). The CDR3 is made up of 15 amino acids.

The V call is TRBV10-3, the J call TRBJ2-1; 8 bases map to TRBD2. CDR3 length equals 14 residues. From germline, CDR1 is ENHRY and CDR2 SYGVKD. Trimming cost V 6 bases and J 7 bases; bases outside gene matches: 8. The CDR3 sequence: CAIRDTGTSNEQFF. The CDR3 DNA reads TGTGCCATCAGAGACACCGGGACTAGTAATGAGCAGTTCTTC.

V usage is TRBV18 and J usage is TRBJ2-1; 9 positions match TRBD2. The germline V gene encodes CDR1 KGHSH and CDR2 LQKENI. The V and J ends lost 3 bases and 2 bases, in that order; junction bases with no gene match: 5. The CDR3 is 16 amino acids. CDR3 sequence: CASSPPGLATYNEQFF. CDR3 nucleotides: TGTGCCAGCTCACCCCCGGGACTAGCCACCTACAATGAGCAGTTCTTC.

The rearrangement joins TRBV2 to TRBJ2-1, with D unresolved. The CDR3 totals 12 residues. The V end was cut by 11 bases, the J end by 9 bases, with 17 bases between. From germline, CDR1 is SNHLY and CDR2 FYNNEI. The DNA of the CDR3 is TGTGCCCTACTAACTGCAACCGGTGAGCAGTTCTTC. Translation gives CALLTATGEQFF.

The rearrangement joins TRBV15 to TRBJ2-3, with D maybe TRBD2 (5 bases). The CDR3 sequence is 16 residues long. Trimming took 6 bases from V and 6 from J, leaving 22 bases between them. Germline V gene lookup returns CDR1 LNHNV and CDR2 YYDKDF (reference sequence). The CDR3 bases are TGTGCCACCAGGTCACCCCCCCCGGCCTCGGGGGATACGCAGTATTTT. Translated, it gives CATRSPPPASGDTQYF. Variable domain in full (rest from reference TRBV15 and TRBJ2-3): DAMVIQNPRYQVTQFGKPVTLSCSQTLNHNVMYWYQQKSSQAPKLLFHYYDKDFNNEADTPDNFQSRRPNTSFCFLDIRSPGLGDTAMYLCATRSPPPASGDTQYFGPGTRLTVL.

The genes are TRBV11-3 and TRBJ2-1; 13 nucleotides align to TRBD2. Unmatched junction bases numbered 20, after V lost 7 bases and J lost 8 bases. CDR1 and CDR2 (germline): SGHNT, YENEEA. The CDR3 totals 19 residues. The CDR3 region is CASTYVTSGRAQVYDEQFF. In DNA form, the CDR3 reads TGTGCCAGCACCTACGTAACTAGCGGGAGGGCCCAGGTTTATGATGAGCAGTTCTTC.

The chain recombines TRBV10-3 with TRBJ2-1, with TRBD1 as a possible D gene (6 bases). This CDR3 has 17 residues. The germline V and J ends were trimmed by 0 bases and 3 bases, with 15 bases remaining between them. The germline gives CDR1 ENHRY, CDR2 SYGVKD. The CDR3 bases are TGTGCCATCAGTGAGTCTTTTAGACAGGCAATCTACAATGAGCAGTTCTTC. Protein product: CAISESFRQAIYNEQFF.

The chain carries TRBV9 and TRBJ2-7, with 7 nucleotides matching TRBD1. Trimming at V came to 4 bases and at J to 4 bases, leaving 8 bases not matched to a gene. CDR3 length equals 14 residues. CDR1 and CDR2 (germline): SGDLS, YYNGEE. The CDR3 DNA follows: TGTGCCAGCAGCCCCCCCGGGACAGCTTACGAGCAGTACTTC. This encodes CASSPPGTAYEQYF.

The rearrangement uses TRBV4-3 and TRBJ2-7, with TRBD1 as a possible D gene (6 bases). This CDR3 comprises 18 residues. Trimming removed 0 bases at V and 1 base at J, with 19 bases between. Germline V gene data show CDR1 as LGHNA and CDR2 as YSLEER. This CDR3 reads CASSQDRVGGDISYEQYF. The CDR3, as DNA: TGCGCCAGCAGCCAAGATCGGGTCGGTGGGGACATTTCCTACGAGCAGTACTTC.

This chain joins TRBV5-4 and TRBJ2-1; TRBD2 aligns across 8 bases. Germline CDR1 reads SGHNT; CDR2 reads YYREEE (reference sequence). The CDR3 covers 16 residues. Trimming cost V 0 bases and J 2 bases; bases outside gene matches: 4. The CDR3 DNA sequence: TGTGCCAGCAGCTTGGATACTAGCGGAGCCTACAATGAGCAGTTCTTC. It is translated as CASSLDTSGAYNEQFF.

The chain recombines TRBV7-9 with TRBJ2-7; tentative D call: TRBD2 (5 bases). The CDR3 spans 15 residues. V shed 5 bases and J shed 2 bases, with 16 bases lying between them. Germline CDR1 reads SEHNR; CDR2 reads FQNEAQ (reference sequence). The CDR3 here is CASSPQLVGAYEQYF. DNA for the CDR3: TGTGCCAGCAGCCCACAATTGGTCGGGGCCTACGAGCAGTACTTC.

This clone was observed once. CDR3 bases: TGCGCCAGCAGCTCTGGACAGGGGTTTCCTAATGAAAAACTGTTTTTT. Translated: CASSSGQGFPNEKLFF. This rearrangement joins TRBV5-1 to TRBJ1-4, with 9 bases aligning to TRBD1. This CDR3 is 16 amino acids long. Germline lookup yields CDR1 SGHRS and CDR2 YFSETQ. Trimming cost V 3 bases and J 3 bases; bases outside gene matches: 6.